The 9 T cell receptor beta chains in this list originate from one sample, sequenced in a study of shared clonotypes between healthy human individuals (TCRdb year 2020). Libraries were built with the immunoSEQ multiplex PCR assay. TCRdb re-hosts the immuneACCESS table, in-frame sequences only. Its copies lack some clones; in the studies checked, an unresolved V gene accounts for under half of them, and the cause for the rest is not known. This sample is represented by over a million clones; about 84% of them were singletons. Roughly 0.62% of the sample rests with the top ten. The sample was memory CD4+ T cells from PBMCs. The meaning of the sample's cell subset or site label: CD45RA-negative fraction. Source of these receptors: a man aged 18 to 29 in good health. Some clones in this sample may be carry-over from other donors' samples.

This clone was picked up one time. The chain's CDR3 is CASSPDSNQPQHF. CDR3 coding DNA: TGTGCCAGCAGCCCAGATAGCAATCAGCCCCAGCATTTT. The chain combines TRBV5-5 with TRBJ1-5, with D unresolved. V dropped 4 bases and J dropped 0 bases, with 5 bases sitting between them. The CDR3 consists of 13 residues. Germline CDR1 reads SGHKS; CDR2 reads YYEKEE (reference sequence).

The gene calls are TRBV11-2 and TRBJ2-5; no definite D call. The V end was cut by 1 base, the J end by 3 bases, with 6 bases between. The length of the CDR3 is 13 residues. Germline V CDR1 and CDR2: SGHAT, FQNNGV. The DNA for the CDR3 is TGTGCCAGCAGCTTAGTTATGGAAGAGACCCAGTACTTC. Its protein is CASSLVMEETQYF.

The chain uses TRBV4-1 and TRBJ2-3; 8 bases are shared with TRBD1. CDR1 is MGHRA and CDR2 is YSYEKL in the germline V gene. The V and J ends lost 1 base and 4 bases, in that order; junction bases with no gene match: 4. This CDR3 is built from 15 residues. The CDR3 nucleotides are TGCGCCAGCAGCCAAGCTTCAGGGGGCCCAGATACGCAGTATTTT. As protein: CASSQASGGPDTQYF.

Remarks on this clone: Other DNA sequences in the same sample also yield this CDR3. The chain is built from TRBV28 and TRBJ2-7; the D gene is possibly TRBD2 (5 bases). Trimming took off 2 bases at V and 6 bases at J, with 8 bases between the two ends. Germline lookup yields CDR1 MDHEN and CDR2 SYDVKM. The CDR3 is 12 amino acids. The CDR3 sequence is CASSLAGREQYF. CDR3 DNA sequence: TGTGCCAGCAGTTTAGCGGGTCGCGAGCAGTACTTC.

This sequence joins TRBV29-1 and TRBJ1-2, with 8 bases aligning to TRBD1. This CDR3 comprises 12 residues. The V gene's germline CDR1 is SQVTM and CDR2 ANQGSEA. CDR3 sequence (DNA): TGCCACGCGGGACAGGCAGACTATGGCTACACCTTC. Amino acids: CHAGQADYGYTF.

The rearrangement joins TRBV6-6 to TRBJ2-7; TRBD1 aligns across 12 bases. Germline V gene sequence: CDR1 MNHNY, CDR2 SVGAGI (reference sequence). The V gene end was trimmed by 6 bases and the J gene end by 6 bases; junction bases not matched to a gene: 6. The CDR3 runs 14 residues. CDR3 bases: TGTGCCAGCAGCCTGGGACAGGGGGCCATCGAGCAGTACTTC. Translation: CASSLGQGAIEQYF.

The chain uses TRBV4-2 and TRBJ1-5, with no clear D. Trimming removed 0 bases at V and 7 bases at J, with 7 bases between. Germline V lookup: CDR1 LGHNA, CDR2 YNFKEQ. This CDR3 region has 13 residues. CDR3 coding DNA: TGTGCCAGCAGCCAAGATCCTCGACAGCCCCAGCATTTT. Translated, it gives CASSQDPRQPQHF.

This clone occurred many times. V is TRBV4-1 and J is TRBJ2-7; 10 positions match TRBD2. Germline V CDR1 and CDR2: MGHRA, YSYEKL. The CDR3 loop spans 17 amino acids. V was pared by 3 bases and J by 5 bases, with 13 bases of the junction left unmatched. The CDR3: CASSHASGRGARDEQYF. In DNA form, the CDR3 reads TGCGCCAGCAGCCACGCTAGCGGGAGAGGGGCTCGGGACGAGCAGTACTTC.

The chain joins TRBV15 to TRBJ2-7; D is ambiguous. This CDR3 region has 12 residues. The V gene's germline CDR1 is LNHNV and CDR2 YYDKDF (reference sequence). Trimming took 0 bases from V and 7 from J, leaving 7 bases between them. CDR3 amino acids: CATSRDQLEQYF. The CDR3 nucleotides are TGTGCCACCAGCAGAGATCAACTAGAGCAGTACTTC. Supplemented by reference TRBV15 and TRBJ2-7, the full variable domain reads DAMVIQNPRYQVTQFGKPVTLSCSQTLNHNVMYWYQQKSSQAPKLLFHYYDKDFNNEADTPDNFQSRRPNTSFCFLDIRSPGLGDTAMYLCATSRDQLEQYFGPGTRLTVT.